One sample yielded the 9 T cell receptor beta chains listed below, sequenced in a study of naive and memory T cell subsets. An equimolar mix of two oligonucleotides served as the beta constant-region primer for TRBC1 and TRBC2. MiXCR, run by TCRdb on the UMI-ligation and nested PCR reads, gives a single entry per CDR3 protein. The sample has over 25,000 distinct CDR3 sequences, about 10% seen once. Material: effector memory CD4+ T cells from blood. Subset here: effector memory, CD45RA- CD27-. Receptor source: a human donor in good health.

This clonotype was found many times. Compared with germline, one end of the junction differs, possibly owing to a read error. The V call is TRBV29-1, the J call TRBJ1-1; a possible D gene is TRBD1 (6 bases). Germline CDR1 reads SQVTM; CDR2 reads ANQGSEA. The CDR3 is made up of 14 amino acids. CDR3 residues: CNVFTGRTNTEAFF. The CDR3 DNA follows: TGCAACGTTTTTACAGGGCGGACGAACACTGAAGCTTTCTTT.

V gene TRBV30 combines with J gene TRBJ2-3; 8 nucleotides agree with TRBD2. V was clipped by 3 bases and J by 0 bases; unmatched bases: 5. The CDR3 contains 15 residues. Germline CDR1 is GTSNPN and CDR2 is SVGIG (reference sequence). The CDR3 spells CAWRELAVSTDTQYF. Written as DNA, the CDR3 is TGTGCCTGGAGGGAACTAGCGGTTAGCACAGATACGCAGTATTTT.

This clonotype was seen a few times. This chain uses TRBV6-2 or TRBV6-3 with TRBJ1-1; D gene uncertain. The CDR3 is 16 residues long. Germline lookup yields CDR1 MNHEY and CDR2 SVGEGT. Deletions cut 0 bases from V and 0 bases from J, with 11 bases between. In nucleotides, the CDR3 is TGTGCCAGCAGTTACTCGACAACGCAAATGAACACTGAAGCTTTCTTT. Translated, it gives CASSYSTTQMNTEAFF.

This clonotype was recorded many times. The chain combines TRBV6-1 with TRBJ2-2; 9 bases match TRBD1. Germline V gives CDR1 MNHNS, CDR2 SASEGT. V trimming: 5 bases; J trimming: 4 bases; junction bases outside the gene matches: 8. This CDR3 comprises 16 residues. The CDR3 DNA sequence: TGTGCCAGCAGTTCATCCGGGACAGGGTTCACCGGGGAGCTGTTTTTT. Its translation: CASSSSGTGFTGELFF.

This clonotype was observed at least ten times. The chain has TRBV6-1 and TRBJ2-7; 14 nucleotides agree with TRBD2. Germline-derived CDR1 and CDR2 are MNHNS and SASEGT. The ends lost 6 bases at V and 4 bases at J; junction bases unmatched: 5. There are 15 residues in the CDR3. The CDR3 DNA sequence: TGTGCCAGCAGCCCCGGGACTAGCGGGAGTTACGAGCAGTACTTC. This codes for CASSPGTSGSYEQYF.

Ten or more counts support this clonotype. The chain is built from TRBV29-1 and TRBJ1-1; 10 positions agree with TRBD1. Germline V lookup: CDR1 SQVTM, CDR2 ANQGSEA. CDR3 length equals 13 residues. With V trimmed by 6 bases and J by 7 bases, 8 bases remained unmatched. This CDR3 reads CSVRTGGENEAFF. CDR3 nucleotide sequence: TGCAGCGTCCGGACAGGGGGAGAAAATGAAGCTTTCTTT.

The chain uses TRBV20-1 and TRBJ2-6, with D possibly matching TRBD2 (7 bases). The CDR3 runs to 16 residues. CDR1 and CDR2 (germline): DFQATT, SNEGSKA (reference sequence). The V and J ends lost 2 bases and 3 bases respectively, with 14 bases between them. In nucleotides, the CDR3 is TGCAGTGCTAGATTCGCAGGGGACTATGGGGCCAACGTCCTGACTTTC. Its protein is CSARFAGDYGANVLTF.

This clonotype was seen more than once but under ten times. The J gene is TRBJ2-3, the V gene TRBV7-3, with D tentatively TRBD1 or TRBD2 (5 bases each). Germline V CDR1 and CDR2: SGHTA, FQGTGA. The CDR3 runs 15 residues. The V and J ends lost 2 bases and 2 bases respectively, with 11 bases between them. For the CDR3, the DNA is TGTGCCAGCAGCTTATACCACGGGGCCACAGATACGCAGTATTTT. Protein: CASSLYHGATDTQYF. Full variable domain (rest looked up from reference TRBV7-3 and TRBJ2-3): GAGVSQTPSNKVTEKGKYVELRCDPISGHTALYWYRQSLGQGPEFLIYFQGTGAADDSGLPNDRFFAVRPEGSVSTLKIQRTERGDSAVYLCASSLYHGATDTQYFGPGTRLTVL.

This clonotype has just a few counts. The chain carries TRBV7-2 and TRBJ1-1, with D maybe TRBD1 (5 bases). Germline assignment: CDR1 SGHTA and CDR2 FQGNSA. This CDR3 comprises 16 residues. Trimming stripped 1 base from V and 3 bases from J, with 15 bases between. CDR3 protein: CASSLGVQGLHTEAFF. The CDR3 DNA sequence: TGTGCCAGCAGCTTAGGTGTGCAGGGTCTGCACACTGAAGCTTTCTTT.